The 18 T cell receptor beta chains reported below all come from one sample, sequenced in a study of OX40 agonist ivuxolimab in advanced cancers. Sequencing was performed with immunoSEQ multiplex PCR; in TCRdb, only in-frame clones are kept and a portion is missing. The sample has 80,000 or so clones; more than 75% are singletons. This specimen was CD4+ or CD8+ T cells sorted from blood, taken in a trial of the OX40 agonist ivuxolimab. The source of these receptors is an adult with an advanced solid tumor such as melanoma, head and neck, liver or kidney cancer.

This chain connects TRBV23-1 to TRBJ2-7; D is unresolved. TRBV23-1 is an ORF; its function is uncertain. Trimming removed 0 bases from V and 2 bases from J, with 11 bases in between. This CDR3 spans 15 amino acids. The CDR3 DNA follows: TGCGCCAGCAGTCAATCGTCCCAGTCGGCCTACGAGCAGTACGTC. Translation: CASSQSSQSAYEQYV.

CDR3 DNA: TGTGCCAGCAGCCTACGGGCTAGCGGGGTCCACATTGAGCAGTTCTTC. This gives the protein CASSLRASGVHIEQFF. The chain joins TRBV28 to TRBJ2-1; TRBD2 matches 9 bases. Germline V gene data show CDR1 as MDHEN and CDR2 as SYDVKM. V was pared by 6 bases and J by 9 bases, with 15 bases of the junction left unmatched. This CDR3 contains 16 residues.

The rearrangement links TRBV7-9 to TRBJ2-5, with D perhaps TRBD1 or TRBD2 (6 bases each). V lost 2 bases, J lost 3 bases, and 13 bases lay in between. This CDR3 has 15 amino acids. Germline V CDR1 and CDR2: SEHNR, FQNEAQ (reference sequence). The CDR3 loop reads CASSLWGRGKETQYF. For the CDR3, the DNA is TGTGCCAGCAGCTTATGGGGGCGCGGGAAAGAGACCCAGTACTTC.

This chain links TRBV7-2 with TRBJ2-7; 8 bases agree with TRBD1. V gave up 0 bases and J gave up 2 bases; unmatched junction bases: 3. The CDR3 has 15 amino acids. Germline CDR1 and CDR2: SGHTA and FQGNSA. The CDR3 sequence is CASSLAPQGAYEQYF. DNA for the CDR3: TGTGCCAGCAGCTTAGCCCCACAGGGGGCCTACGAGCAGTACTTC. The whole variable domain, filled in from reference TRBV7-2 and TRBJ2-7, reads GAGVSQSPSNKVTEKGKDVELRCDPISGHTALYWYRQSLGQGLEFLIYFQGNSAPDKSGLPSDRFSAERTGGSVSTLTIQRTQQEDSAVYLCASSLAPQGAYEQYFGPGTRLTVT.

There are a few counts of this clone. The gene calls are TRBV30 and TRBJ2-7; weak D call: TRBD1 (7 bases). Germline V lookup: CDR1 GTSNPN, CDR2 SVGIG (reference sequence). The V gene lost 4 bases and the J gene lost 4 bases, with 23 bases spanning the gap. This CDR3 has 16 amino acids. CDR3 sequence reads: CAWKGGRDSLFYEQYF. The DNA for the CDR3 is TGTGCCTGGAAGGGGGGTCGGGACAGTCTTTTTTACGAGCAGTACTTC.

This rearrangement joins TRBV5-6 to TRBJ2-2, with D unclear. V lost 1 base to trimming and J lost 4 bases, with 14 bases between them. Germline CDR1 and CDR2: SGHDT and YYEEEE. CDR3 length: 16 amino acids. The CDR3 DNA sequence: TGTGCCAGCAGCTTGTTTAACCCGTTGACCACCGGGGAGCTGTTTTTT. This encodes CASSLFNPLTTGELFF.

The chain links TRBV28 to TRBJ1-2, with 10 bases lining up with TRBD1. Germline CDR1 is MDHEN and CDR2 is SYDVKM. The CDR3 has 16 residues. The J segment lost 4 bases and the V segment lost 5 bases, leaving 10 bases of the junction unmatched. CDR3: CASSETGGAGGYGYTF. The CDR3 coding sequence is TGTGCCAGCAGTGAGACAGGGGGCGCTGGGGGCTATGGCTACACCTTC.

V is TRBV28 and J is TRBJ2-5, with TRBD2 matching 8 bases. The CDR3 contains 15 residues. The J segment lost 5 bases and the V segment lost 7 bases, leaving 12 bases of the junction unmatched. Germline loops: CDR1 MDHEN, CDR2 SYDVKM. DNA for the CDR3: TGTGCCAGCACCCCCGCGGGGGGAGGGTCGGAGACCCAGTACTTC. The encoded protein is CASTPAGGGSETQYF.

This clone was counted once. The chain combines TRBV28 with TRBJ2-3, with TRBD2 identical over 7 bases. Germline V gene sequence: CDR1 MDHEN, CDR2 SYDVKM. The CDR3 is 16 amino acids. The V gene end was trimmed by 4 bases and the J gene end by 0 bases; junction bases not matched to a gene: 7. The CDR3 loop reads CASSSPSGASTDTQYF. The CDR3 nucleotides read TGTGCCAGCAGTTCGCCGAGCGGGGCGAGCACAGATACGCAGTATTTT.

The chain links TRBV29-1 to TRBJ2-3; D gene uncertain. The CDR3 totals 13 residues. The V gene lost 5 bases and the J gene lost 2 bases, with 11 bases spanning the gap. Germline CDR1 SQVTM, CDR2 ANQGSEA. Here the CDR3 reads CSVHGGVTDTQYF. CDR3 coding DNA: TGCAGCGTTCATGGCGGAGTCACAGATACGCAGTATTTT.

V gene TRBV7-2 combines with J gene TRBJ1-1; D is ambiguous. This CDR3 comprises 14 residues. Germline assignment: CDR1 SGHTA and CDR2 FQGNSA. With 5 bases removed from V and 2 bases from J, the gap between germline ends came to 12 bases. The CDR3 DNA reads TGTGCCAGCAGCCTTCGTTCTGGCAACACTGAAGCTTTCTTT. The encoded protein is CASSLRSGNTEAFF.

The chain employs TRBV19 and TRBJ2-3; D may match TRBD1 or TRBD2 (6 bases each). The ends were cut back, 7 bases at V and 0 bases at J, with 17 bases in the middle. The CDR3 is 16 amino acids. Germline CDR1 and CDR2: LNHDA and SQIVND (reference sequence). CDR3 sequence: CASMRLGGPSTDTQYF. CDR3 sequence (DNA): TGTGCCAGTATGCGACTTGGGGGGCCTAGCACAGATACGCAGTATTTT. Full variable domain (missing parts from reference TRBV19 and TRBJ2-3): DGGITQSPKYLFRKEGQNVTLSCEQNLNHDAMYWYRQDPGQGLRLIYYSQIVNDFQKGDIAEGYSVSREKKESFPLTVTSAQKNPTAFYLCASMRLGGPSTDTQYFGPGTRLTVL.

The genes are TRBV18 and TRBJ1-1; D may be TRBD1 (5 bases). This CDR3 region has 15 residues. The germline CDR1 and CDR2 sequences are KGHSH and LQKENI. V was trimmed by 0 bases and J by 4 bases, leaving 12 bases between them. DNA of the CDR3: TGTGCCAGCTCACCACCGTCCAGGGCCGGCACTGAAGCTTTCTTT. Translated, it gives CASSPPSRAGTEAFF.

The V gene is TRBV11-2, the J gene TRBJ2-1, with D possibly TRBD1 on 6 matching bases. The CDR3 has 11 amino acids. Trimming removed 3 bases from V and 10 bases from J, with 7 bases in between. The germline V gene encodes CDR1 SGHAT and CDR2 FQNNGV. CDR3 loop: CASSFGQEQFF. The CDR3, as DNA: TGTGCCAGCAGCTTCGGACAGGAGCAGTTCTTC.

This chain links TRBV29-1 with TRBJ1-2; TRBD1 aligns across 9 bases. V was clipped by 4 bases and J by 1 base; unmatched bases: 1. The CDR3 totals 13 residues. Germline V gene data show CDR1 as SQVTM and CDR2 as ANQGSEA. The CDR3 loop reads CSVGGQGNYGYTF. The DNA for the CDR3 is TGCAGCGTTGGGGGACAGGGTAACTATGGCTACACCTTC.

The chain joins TRBV6-1 to TRBJ2-7, with D possibly TRBD1 on 5 matching bases. CDR3 length equals 10 residues. Germline V gives CDR1 MNHNS, CDR2 SASEGT. The CDR3 here is CASSEDRMFV. The CDR3 nucleotides read TGTGCCAGCAGTGAAGACAGGATGTTTGTC.

The chain links TRBV19 to TRBJ2-2; D is uncertain. V lost 10 bases to trimming and J lost 0 bases, with 6 bases between them. Germline-derived CDR1 and CDR2 are LNHDA and SQIVND (reference sequence). This CDR3 comprises 12 residues. CDR3 in DNA: TGTGCCACCGGAGCGAACACCGGGGAGCTGTTTTTT. Its protein product is CATGANTGELFF.

This clone was counted many times. J is TRBJ2-7 and V is TRBV2, with D hard to call. Deletions cut 4 bases from V and 1 base from J, with 8 bases between. The CDR3 sequence is 13 residues long. Per the germline V gene, CDR1 is SNHLY and CDR2 is FYNNEI. In DNA, the CDR3 is TGTGCCAGCAGTGTGACCCTATCCTACGAGCAGTACTTC. Translation gives CASSVTLSYEQYF.